A selection of T cell receptor beta chains follows, all from one sample in a study of cytomegalovirus exposure and HLA in healthy donors. The protocol was immunoSEQ multiplex PCR, while the TCRdb copy is restricted to in-frame clones and leaves out a portion. The sample has about 150,000 clones; more than 80% are singletons. The sample taken for sequencing was PBMCs. The source is a woman aged 40 to 55 in good health and CMV-seropositive. The CDR3 runs from the conserved cysteine through the conserved F or W. Each record gives: D gene, J gene, clone size, CDR3 length, V gene, CDR3 DNA, CDR3 protein. A D gene is named only where the DNA matches it firmly. Expanded clones get a size class; other rows say once, few or many, or leave the size out.

. TRBJ2-7 . 16 TRBV7-8 TGTGCCAGCAGCCTCAGTTCAGGGGAATGGGGCTACGAGCAGTACTTC CASSLSSGEWGYEQYF
TRBD1 TRBJ2-5 . 15 TRBV18 TGTGCCAGCTCACCGGGGACAGAAGCCCAAGAGACCCAGTACTTC CASSPGTEAQETQYF
. TRBJ2-3 . 16 TRBV5-1 TGCGCCAGCAGCTCCCTGACAGGTGTGGGCACAGATACGCAGTATTTT CASSSLTGVGTDTQYF
TRBD2 TRBJ2-3 few 16 TRBV25-1 TGTGCCAGCGGGGGACTCAGCGGGGGGGCCACAGATACGCAGTATTTT CASGGLSGGATDTQYF
TRBD2 TRBJ2-1 . 16 TRBV7-2 TGTGCCAGCAGCTACTCCCTAGCGGGAATTTACAATGAGCAGTTCTTC CASSYSLAGIYNEQFF
TRBD1 TRBJ1-3 . 16 TRBV2 TGTGCCAGCAGTGAGTTACAGGGGATCTCTGGAAACACCATATATTTT CASSELQGISGNTIYF
TRBD2 TRBJ2-5 . 16 TRBV9 TGTGCCAGCAGCTCGACTAGCGGGGGGCCCACAACGACCCAGTACTTC CASSSTSGGPTTTQYF
. TRBJ2-1 . 12 TRBV19 TGTGCCAGTAGCGGGATCCACAATGAGCAGTTCTTC CASSGIHNEQFF
TRBD2 TRBJ2-2 . 15 TRBV9 TGTGCCAGCAGCGTAGGGCGGGAGTTCACCGGGGAGCTGTTTTTT CASSVGREFTGELFF
TRBD1 TRBJ1-1 . 15 TRBV10-3 TGTGCCATCACTCTTACAGGGGGCGAGCAGGCTGAAGCTTTCTTT CAITLTGGEQAEAFF
TRBD2 TRBJ2-3 . 14 TRBV6-5 TGTGCCAGCAGAACTAGCGGGGGCACAGATACGCAGTATTTT CASRTSGGTDTQYF
TRBD2 TRBJ2-7 once 13 TRBV6-1 TGTGCCAGCAGCGCGGGAGGGCCCTACGAGCAGTACTTC CASSAGGPYEQYF
TRBD1 TRBJ1-2 . 13 TRBV28 TGTGCCAGCAGCCGACAGGGGAACTATGGCTACACCTTC CASSRQGNYGYTF